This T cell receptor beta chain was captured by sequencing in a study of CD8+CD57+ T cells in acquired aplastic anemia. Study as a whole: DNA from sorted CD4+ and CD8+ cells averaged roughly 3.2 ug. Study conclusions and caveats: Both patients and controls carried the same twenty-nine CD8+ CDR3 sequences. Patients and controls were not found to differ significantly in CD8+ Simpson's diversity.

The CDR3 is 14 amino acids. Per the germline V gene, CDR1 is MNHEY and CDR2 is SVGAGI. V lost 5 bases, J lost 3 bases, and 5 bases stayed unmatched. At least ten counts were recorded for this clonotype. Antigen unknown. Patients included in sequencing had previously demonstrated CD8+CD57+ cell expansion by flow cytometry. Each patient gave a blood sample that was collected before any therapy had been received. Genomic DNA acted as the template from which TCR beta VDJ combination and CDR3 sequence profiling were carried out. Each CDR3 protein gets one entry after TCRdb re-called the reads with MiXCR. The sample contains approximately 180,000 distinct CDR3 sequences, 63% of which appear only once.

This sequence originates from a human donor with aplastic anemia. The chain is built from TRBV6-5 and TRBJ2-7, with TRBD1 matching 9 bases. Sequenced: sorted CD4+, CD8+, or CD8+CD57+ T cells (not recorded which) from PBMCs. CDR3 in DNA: TGTGCCAGCAGTATGGGACAGGGCTACTACGAGCAGTACTTC. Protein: CASSMGQGYYEQYF.